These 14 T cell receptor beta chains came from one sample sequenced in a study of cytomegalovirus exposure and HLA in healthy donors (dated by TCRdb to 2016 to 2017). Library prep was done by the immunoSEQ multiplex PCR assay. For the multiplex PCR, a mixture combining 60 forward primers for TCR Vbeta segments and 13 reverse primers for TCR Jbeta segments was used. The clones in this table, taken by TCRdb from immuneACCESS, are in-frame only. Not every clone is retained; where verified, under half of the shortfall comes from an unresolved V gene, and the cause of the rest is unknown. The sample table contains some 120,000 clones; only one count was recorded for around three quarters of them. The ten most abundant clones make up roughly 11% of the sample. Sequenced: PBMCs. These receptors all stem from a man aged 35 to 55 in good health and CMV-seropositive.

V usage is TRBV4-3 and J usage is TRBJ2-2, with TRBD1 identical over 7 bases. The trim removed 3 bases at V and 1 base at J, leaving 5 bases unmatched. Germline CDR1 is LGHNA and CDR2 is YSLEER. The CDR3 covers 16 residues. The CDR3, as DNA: TGCGCCAGCAGCCACGGCCGGGACAGGAACACCGGGGAGCTGTTTTTT. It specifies CASSHGRDRNTGELFF.

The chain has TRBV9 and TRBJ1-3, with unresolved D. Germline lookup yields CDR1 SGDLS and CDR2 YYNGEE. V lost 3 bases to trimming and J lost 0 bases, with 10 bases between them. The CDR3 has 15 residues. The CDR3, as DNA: TGTGCCAGCAGCGGAGGCGGGAGCTCTGGAAACACCATATATTTT. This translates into CASSGGGSSGNTIYF. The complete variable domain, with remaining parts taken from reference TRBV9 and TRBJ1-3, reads DSGVTQTPKHLITATGQRVTLRCSPRSGDLSVYWYQQSLDQGLQFLIQYYNGEERAKGNILERFSAQQFPDLHSELNLSSLELGDSALYFCASSGGGSSGNTIYFGEGSWLTVV.

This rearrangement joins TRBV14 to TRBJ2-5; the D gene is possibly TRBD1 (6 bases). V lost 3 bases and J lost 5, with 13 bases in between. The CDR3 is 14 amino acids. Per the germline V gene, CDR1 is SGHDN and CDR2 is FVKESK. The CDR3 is CASSHGTGYETQYF. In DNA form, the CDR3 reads TGTGCCAGCAGCCACGGAACAGGGTACGAGACCCAGTACTTC.

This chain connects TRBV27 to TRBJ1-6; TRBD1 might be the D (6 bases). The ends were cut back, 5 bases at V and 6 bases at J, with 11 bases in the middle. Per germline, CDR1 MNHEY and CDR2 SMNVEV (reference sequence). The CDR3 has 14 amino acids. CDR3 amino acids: CASSLGTFNSPLHF. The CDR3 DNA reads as TGTGCCAGCAGTCTCGGGACATTTAATTCACCCCTCCACTTT.

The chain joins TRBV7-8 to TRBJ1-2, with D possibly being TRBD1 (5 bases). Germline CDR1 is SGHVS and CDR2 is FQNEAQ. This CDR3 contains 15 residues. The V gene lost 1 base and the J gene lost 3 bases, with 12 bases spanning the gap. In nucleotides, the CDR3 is TGTGCCAGCAGCTTAGGACAGCCCTGGGACTATGGCTACACCTTC. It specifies CASSLGQPWDYGYTF.

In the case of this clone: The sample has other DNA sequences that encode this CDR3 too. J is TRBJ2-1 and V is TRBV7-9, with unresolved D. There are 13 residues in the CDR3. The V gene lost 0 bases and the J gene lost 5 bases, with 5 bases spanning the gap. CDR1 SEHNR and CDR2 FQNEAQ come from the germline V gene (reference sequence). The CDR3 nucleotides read TGTGCCAGCAGCTTAGCCCGGGACAATGAGCAGTTCTTC. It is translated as CASSLARDNEQFF.

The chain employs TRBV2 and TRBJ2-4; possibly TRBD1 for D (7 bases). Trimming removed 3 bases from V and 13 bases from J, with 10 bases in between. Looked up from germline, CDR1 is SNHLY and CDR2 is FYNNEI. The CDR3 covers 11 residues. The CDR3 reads CASSERDSQYF. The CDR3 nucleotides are TGTGCCAGCAGTGAGCGGGACAGCCAGTACTTC.

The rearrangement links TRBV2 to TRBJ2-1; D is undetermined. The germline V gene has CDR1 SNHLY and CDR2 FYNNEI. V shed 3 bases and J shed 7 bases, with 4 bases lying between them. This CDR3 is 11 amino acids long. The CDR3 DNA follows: TGTGCCAGCAGTGACGTGAATGAGCAGTTCTTC. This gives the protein CASSDVNEQFF.

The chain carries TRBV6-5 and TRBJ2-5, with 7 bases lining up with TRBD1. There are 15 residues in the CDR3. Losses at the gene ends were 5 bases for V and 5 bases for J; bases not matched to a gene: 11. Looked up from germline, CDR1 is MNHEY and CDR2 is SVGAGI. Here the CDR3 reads CASSRTTGWGETQYF. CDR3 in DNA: TGTGCCAGCAGTCGGACGACAGGGTGGGGCGAGACCCAGTACTTC.

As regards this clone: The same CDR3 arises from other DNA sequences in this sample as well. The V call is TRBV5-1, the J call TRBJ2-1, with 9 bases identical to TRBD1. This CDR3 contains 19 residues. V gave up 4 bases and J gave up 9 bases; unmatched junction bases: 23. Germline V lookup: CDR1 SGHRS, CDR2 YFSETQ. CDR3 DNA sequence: TGCGCCAGCAGCCTGGGGGACAGGGCCACCTTAGGGATGCACACTGAGCAGTTCTTC. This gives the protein CASSLGDRATLGMHTEQFF.

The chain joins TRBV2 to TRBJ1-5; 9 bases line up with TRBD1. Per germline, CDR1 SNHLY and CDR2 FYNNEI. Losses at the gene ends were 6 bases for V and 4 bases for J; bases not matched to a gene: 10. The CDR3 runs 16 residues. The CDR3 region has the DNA TGTGCCAGCAGAGAACCTGGGACAGGGTTGAATCAGCCCCAGCATTTT. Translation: CASREPGTGLNQPQHF.

The CDR3 region is CASSYAWAGNSPLHF. CDR3 DNA sequence: TGTGCCAGCAGTTACGCCTGGGCTGGTAATTCACCCCTCCACTTT. The chain joins TRBV6-5 to TRBJ1-6, with D hard to call. The germline gives CDR1 MNHEY, CDR2 SVGAGI. CDR3 length: 15 residues. The V end lost 2 bases, the J end lost 6 bases, and 11 bases lay between the germline ends.

DNA for the CDR3: TGTGCCAGCAGTGAAGACCAAATCCTAAACACCGGGGAGCTGTTTTTT. Translating it yields CASSEDQILNTGELFF. The genes are TRBV2 and TRBJ2-2, with D hard to call. The CDR3 contains 16 residues. Trimming stripped 1 base from V and 2 bases from J, with 11 bases between. Germline values: CDR1 SNHLY, CDR2 FYNNEI.

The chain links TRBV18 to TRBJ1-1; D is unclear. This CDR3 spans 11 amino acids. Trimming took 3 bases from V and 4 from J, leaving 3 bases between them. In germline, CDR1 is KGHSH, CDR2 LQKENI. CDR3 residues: CASSPSTEAFF. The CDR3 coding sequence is TGTGCCAGCTCACCCAGCACTGAAGCTTTCTTT.